This TCR beta chain was documented in a study of cytomegalovirus exposure and HLA in healthy donors. Study observations and caveats: TCR beta V- and J-gene trimming was later associated with a missense DCLRE1C variant.

A word on this clone: Antigen unknown.

Vbeta (60) and Jbeta (13) primers were used in the PCR. The assay was immunoSEQ multiplex PCR, and TCRdb's table has in-frame clones only and misses some. The data contain about 180,000 clones, roughly 80% of them singletons. This CDR3 is 13 amino acids long. V lost 8 bases, J lost 4 bases, and 4 bases stayed unmatched. CDR1 is SGHTA, CDR2 FQGNSA, per germline. The gene calls are TRBV7-2 and TRBJ2-7; TRBD2 matches at 11 bases. Material: PBMCs. The source of this sequence is a woman aged 45 to 65 in good health and CMV-seronegative. CDR3 in amino acids: CASGRLAGYEQYF. The CDR3 coding sequence is TGTGCCAGCGGCAGACTAGCGGGATACGAGCAGTACTTC.